This T cell receptor (beta chain) is from a study of T cell repertoires in cytomegalovirus infection. The study's findings and limits: Summed public TCR beta family frequency identified CMV carriers bearing the relevant HLA.

In its sample, this clonotype was seen a few times. Antigen: not known. The germline CDR1 and CDR2 sequences are LGHNT and FRNRAP. This CDR3 has 18 amino acids. The trim removed 1 base at V and 4 bases at J, leaving 10 bases unmatched. MiXCR, applied by TCRdb to the reads, yields one record per CDR3 protein. This sample has around 550,000 distinct CDR3 sequences, with about a quarter found just once. Material: PBMCs. The gene calls are TRBV12-5 and TRBJ2-1, with 10 bases identical to TRBD2. The origin of this receptor is a human donor in good health (CMV status not recorded). Some clones in this sample may be carry-over from other donors' samples. The CDR3 DNA reads as TGTGCTAGTGGTTTGGCCCTCACAGCGGGAGGGTCATACAATGAGCAGTTCTTC. Translation: CASGLALTAGGSYNEQFF.